The T cell receptor (beta chain) under discussion was sequenced for a study of blood T cells in healthy people across ages. This clonotype is a singleton in its sample. Its antigen is not known. Together with a sample-barcoded 5' primer, a J-beta primer mix was included in a second PCR lasting about 7 to 12 cycles. The authors tagged each cDNA molecule using a template-switch adaptor with 12 random nucleotides. TCRdb used MiXCR to reprocess the 5' RACE reads, holding one entry per CDR3 protein. This repertoire shows around 870,000 distinct CDR3 sequences, more than 25% found once; its top ten account for around a sixth. Germline-derived CDR1 and CDR2 are SEHNR and FQNEAQ (reference sequence). Trimming stripped 6 bases from V and 4 bases from J, with 9 bases between. This CDR3 region has 12 residues. General study findings and limits: Per million T cells, TCR beta diversity dropped about linearly as age rose.

This receptor was identified in a woman of 80 years or more in good health. The V gene is TRBV7-9, the J gene TRBJ1-1; D remains unclear. Sequenced: blood. CDR3 coding DNA: TGTGCCAGCAGGAGTAGCGCCACTGAAGCTTTCTTT. It specifies CASRSSATEAFF.